One and the same sample provided the 19 T cell receptor beta chains below, sequenced in a study of blood T cells in healthy people across ages. A second PCR, run for 7 to 11 cycles, used a sample-barcoded 5' primer plus a J-beta primer mix. TCRdb used MiXCR to reprocess the 5' RACE reads, holding one entry per CDR3 protein. Of 750,000 to 1,000,000 distinct CDR3 sequences in the sample, under 35% were seen once. The sample also formed part of further work on T cells of mothers and their children.

Sequencing used blood. All receptors derive from a woman aged 40 to 50 in good health.

On this clonotype itself: One end of the junction varies from germline; a read error may be responsible. The V and J genes are TRBV5-6 and TRBJ1-1; 11 bases are shared with TRBD1. Germline V lookup: CDR1 SGHDT, CDR2 YYEEEE. The CDR3 spans 16 residues. The CDR3 is CAGSLFGTGGNTEVFF. CDR3 coding DNA: TGTGCCGGCAGCTTGTTCGGGACAGGGGGGAACACTGAAGTTTTCTTT.

The CDR3 nucleotides are TGTGCCAGCAGTTTAAGGGCAGGGATCTCCTACGAGCAGTACTTC. Protein product: CASSLRAGISYEQYF. The V gene is TRBV12-3 or TRBV12-4, the J gene TRBJ2-7; a weak D match, TRBD1 (5 bases). V gave up 2 bases and J gave up 0 bases, with 11 bases separating them. This CDR3 has 15 amino acids.

The chain links TRBV12-3 or TRBV12-4 to TRBJ2-2, with 7 bases aligning to TRBD2. The CDR3 spans 13 residues. The V segment lost 7 bases and the J segment 6 bases; nucleotides outside the gene matches: 5. For the CDR3, the DNA is TGTGCCAGCATTCGTGGGGGGGCCGGGGAGCTGTTTTTT. It codes for CASIRGGAGELFF.

The V gene is TRBV19, the J gene TRBJ2-2; TRBD2 is a possible D gene (6 bases). V was clipped by 1 base and J by 4 bases, with 10 bases between them. The germline V gene has CDR1 LNHDA and CDR2 SQIVND (reference sequence). The CDR3 is 15 amino acids. DNA for the CDR3: TGTGCCAGTAGTATAGCCGGACTACTCACCGGGGAGCTGTTTTTT. Protein product: CASSIAGLLTGELFF. Combining the CDR3 with reference TRBV19 and TRBJ2-2 gives the whole variable domain DGGITQSPKYLFRKEGQNVTLSCEQNLNHDAMYWYRQDPGQGLRLIYYSQIVNDFQKGDIAEGYSVSREKKESFPLTVTSAQKNPTAFYLCASSIAGLLTGELFFGEGSRLTVL.

The chain carries TRBV5-6 and TRBJ1-6; no firm D call. In germline, CDR1 is SGHDT, CDR2 YYEEEE. V was pared by 0 bases and J by 14 bases, with 15 bases between. The CDR3 covers 14 residues. The CDR3 coding sequence is TGTGCCAGCAGCTTGGGACACCCTGCCGGGGCCCTCCACTTT. Translating gives CASSLGHPAGALHF.

In this sample, this clonotype turned up a few times. The chain is built from TRBV5-1 and TRBJ2-3, with D possibly being TRBD1 or TRBD2 (6 bases each). The germline V gene has CDR1 SGHRS and CDR2 YFSETQ. The germline V and J ends were trimmed by 0 bases and 6 bases, with 14 bases remaining between them. This CDR3 is 15 amino acids long. CDR3 in DNA: TGCGCCAGCAGCTTGGATTACGGGGGCCCGGATACGCAGTATTTT. This gives the protein CASSLDYGGPDTQYF.

The chain carries TRBV18 and TRBJ2-7, with 7 bases identical to TRBD1. Unmatched junction bases numbered 7, after V lost 6 bases and J lost 5 bases. This CDR3 comprises 13 residues. Germline CDR1 KGHSH, CDR2 LQKENI. The CDR3 nucleotides are TGTGCCAGCTCCTCCGGGACAGCAAACGAGCAGTACTTC. Translating it yields CASSSGTANEQYF.

This clonotype has at least ten counts. The rearrangement links TRBV7-2 to TRBJ2-5; 15 nucleotides agree with TRBD2. The germline gives CDR1 SGHTA, CDR2 FQGNSA. Trimming at V came to 3 bases and at J to 5 bases, leaving 4 bases not matched to a gene. This CDR3 comprises 16 residues. The chain's CDR3 is CASSLGLAGGAETQYF. The CDR3 DNA reads as TGTGCCAGCAGCTTGGGACTAGCGGGGGGCGCGGAGACCCAGTACTTC.

This clonotype occurred a few times. V and J are TRBV7-2 and TRBJ1-2; TRBD1 matches 12 bases. This CDR3 spans 15 amino acids. The V gene's germline CDR1 is SGHTA and CDR2 FQGNSA. With 4 bases clipped from V and 6 bases from J, the junction kept 6 bases outside the gene matches. The CDR3 protein is CASSSRGTGGNGYTF. CDR3 nucleotides: TGTGCCAGCAGCTCTCGAGGGACAGGGGGCAATGGCTACACCTTC.

This clonotype was detected ten times or more. The chain employs TRBV20-1 and TRBJ2-7; 8 bases agree with TRBD1. Looked up from germline, CDR1 is DFQATT and CDR2 is SNEGSKA (reference sequence). The V gene end was trimmed by 3 bases and the J gene end by 3 bases; junction bases not matched to a gene: 7. This CDR3 has 14 residues. The CDR3 loop reads CSARSTGAGYEQYF. CDR3 coding DNA: TGCAGTGCTAGGTCGACAGGGGCAGGCTACGAGCAGTACTTC.

The chain uses TRBV6-1 and TRBJ1-1; D perhaps matches TRBD1 (6 bases). The V gene's germline CDR1 is MNHNS and CDR2 SASEGT. The V gene lost 8 bases and the J gene lost 8 bases, with 12 bases spanning the gap. The CDR3 covers 11 residues. Here the CDR3 DNA reads TGTGCCAGCTTGAACAGGGCGGAAGCTTTCTTT. It is translated as CASLNRAEAFF.

This clonotype was observed a handful of times. A much bigger clone sits one base away, suggesting this may be a read error. The chain employs TRBV12-3 or TRBV12-4 and TRBJ2-6; D might be TRBD1 (5 bases). This CDR3 comprises 14 residues. CDR3 DNA: TGTGCCAGCAGGACCCGGGCTGGGGCCAACGTCCGGACTTTC. Translation: CASRTRAGANVRTF.

This clonotype was observed a few times. The rearrangement uses TRBV27 and TRBJ2-4; 7 bases are shared with TRBD1. The CDR3 loop spans 14 amino acids. After removal of 5 bases from V and 7 bases from J, the junction contained 8 bases not matched to a gene. Germline values: CDR1 MNHEY, CDR2 SMNVEV (reference sequence). CDR3: CASSTGTVRNIQYF. Written as DNA, the CDR3 is TGTGCCAGCAGTACGGGGACAGTCCGGAACATTCAGTACTTC.

This clonotype appeared many times. J is TRBJ1-5 and V is TRBV7-2; D perhaps matches TRBD1 (5 bases). The germline gives CDR1 SGHTA, CDR2 FQGNSA. V lost 2 bases and J 2 bases, leaving 13 bases between the germline ends. The CDR3 is made up of 16 amino acids. This chain's CDR3 is CASSLITGTGNQPQHF. In DNA form, the CDR3 reads TGTGCCAGCAGCTTAATTACGGGGACGGGCAATCAGCCCCAGCATTTT. Variable domain in full (rest from reference TRBV7-2 and TRBJ1-5): GAGVSQSPSNKVTEKGKDVELRCDPISGHTALYWYRQSLGQGLEFLIYFQGNSAPDKSGLPSDRFSAERTGGSVSTLTIQRTQQEDSAVYLCASSLITGTGNQPQHFGDGTRLSIL.

The J gene is TRBJ2-3, the V gene TRBV7-2; 11 bases fit TRBD2. Trimming removed 5 bases from V and 8 bases from J; junction bases left unmatched: 18. Germline CDR1 is SGHTA and CDR2 is FQGNSA. The CDR3 totals 18 residues. This CDR3 is CASSPAHSGGAESFTQYF. DNA for the CDR3: TGTGCCAGCAGCCCAGCCCATAGCGGGGGGGCAGAGTCCTTTACGCAGTATTTT.

This clonotype was observed a handful of times. The chain is built from TRBV6-2 or TRBV6-3 and TRBJ1-1, with D possibly matching TRBD1 (5 bases). This CDR3 region has 15 residues. Trimming pared 6 bases from V and 1 base from J, leaving 15 bases between. Germline V gives CDR1 MNHEY, CDR2 SVGEGT. Here the CDR3 reads CASSRVGHANTEAFF. CDR3 in DNA: TGTGCCAGCAGCCGCGTCGGACACGCGAACACTGAAGCTTTCTTT.

The chain couples TRBV19 to TRBJ1-6; 7 bases are a match to TRBD1. The CDR3 totals 13 residues. V shed 10 bases and J 8 bases; nucleotides not matched to a gene: 8. Per germline, CDR1 LNHDA and CDR2 SQIVND (reference sequence). The CDR3 nucleotides read TGTGCCACGTCCGGGACAGTATATTCACCCCTCCACTTT. The encoded protein is CATSGTVYSPLHF.

A remark on this clonotype: This clone may be a read error of a much larger clone one base away. The V call is TRBV9, the J call TRBJ2-5; D is perhaps TRBD2 (5 bases). CDR3 size: 14 residues. Germline V gene data show CDR1 as SGDLS and CDR2 as YYNGEE. CDR3 region: CASSRSGVGETQDF. Written as DNA, the CDR3 is TGTGCCAGCAGCAGGTCCGGGGTTGGAGAGACCCAGGACTTC.

As concerns this clonotype: A much bigger clone sits one base away, suggesting this may be a read error. It is likely a read error, because the conserved phenylalanine at the end of the CDR3 is missing. This chain connects TRBV15 to TRBJ2-7; a weak D match, TRBD2 (5 bases). The CDR3 is made up of 13 amino acids. V was trimmed by 0 bases and J by 3 bases, leaving 6 bases between them. Germline CDR1 reads LNHNV; CDR2 reads YYDKDF (reference sequence). The CDR3 nucleotides read TGTGCCACCAGCAGAGAAGGAGGCTACGAGCAGTACTGC. The encoded protein is CATSREGGYEQYC.